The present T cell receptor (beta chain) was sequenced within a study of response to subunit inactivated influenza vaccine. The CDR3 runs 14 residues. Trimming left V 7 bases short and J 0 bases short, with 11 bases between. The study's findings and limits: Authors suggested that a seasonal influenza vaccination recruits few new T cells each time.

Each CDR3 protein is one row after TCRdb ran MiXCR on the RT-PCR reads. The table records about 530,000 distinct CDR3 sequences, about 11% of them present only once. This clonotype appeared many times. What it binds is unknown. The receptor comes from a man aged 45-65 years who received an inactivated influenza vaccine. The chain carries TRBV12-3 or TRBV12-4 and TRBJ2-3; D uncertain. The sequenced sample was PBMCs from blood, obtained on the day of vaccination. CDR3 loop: CASKWRTSTDTQYF. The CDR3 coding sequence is TGTGCCAGCAAGTGGCGGACCAGCACAGATACGCAGTATTTT.